This T cell receptor beta chain was sequenced during a study of blood T cells in healthy people across ages. Study outcomes and limitations: Investigators viewed diversity estimates from one million T cells as underestimates, the study reported. TCR beta diversity correlated strongly with naive T cell percentage.

With regard to this clonotype: Its antigen is not known.

Combining a sample-barcoded 5' primer with a J-beta primer mix, a second PCR ran for about 6 to 12 cycles. TCRdb re-analysed the 5' RACE reads in MiXCR, keeping a single row per CDR3 protein. Here the sample spans hundreds of thousands of distinct CDR3 sequences, roughly 60% being singletons. V lost 2 bases and J lost 7, with 9 bases in between. The germline V gene has CDR1 MNHNY and CDR2 SVGAGI (reference sequence). This CDR3 is 13 amino acids long. Sequencing was performed on blood. The chain joins TRBV6-6 to TRBJ1-5; the D is unclear. The TCR was taken from a man aged 25 to 40 in good health. CDR3 DNA: TGTGCCAGCAGTTACAGCGGCAGGCAGCCCCAGCATTTT. Translation: CASSYSGRQPQHF.